The present T cell receptor (beta chain) was sequenced within a study of T cells after yellow fever vaccination (dated by TCRdb to between 2018 and 2020). With regard to the full study: The SMART-Seq v4 Ultra Low Input RNA kit was used to prepare libraries from fractions with low cell numbers. To follow T-cell clones before and after primary and booster YFV17D yellow fever vaccination, bulk TCR alpha and beta repertoires were sequenced over time. Two healthy male donors, one aged 18 to 30 and one aged 30 to 39 years, were included in the cohort. Bulk PBMC replicates and cell subsets were isolated from blood drawn at multiple timepoints before and after both primary and secondary immunization. General study outcomes and caveats: A small share of clonotypes occurred in both CD4 and CD8 compartments, likely arising from convergent recombination. After the booster, most of the clones that had expanded following primary vaccination were detected again (approximately 95% of CD4 and around nine tenths of CD8), which suggests that memory was broadly maintained. Because the study included only a couple of donors, the extent to which the findings can be generalized is limited. Computational filtering was required because FACS-sorted repertoires could contain abundant contaminating clonotypes from the bulk population. Compared with the primary T-cell response, the secondary T-cell response was weaker but faster, peaking on day 5 rather than day 15.

The treatment or condition tag for this specimen amounts to: live attenuated yellow fever vaccine strain. Two biological replicates of bulk PBMCs were collected at each blood-draw timepoint. PBMCs were isolated from peripheral blood using a standard Ficoll-Paque protocol. TriZol was used to extract RNA from bulk PBMCs, CD4 and CD8 fractions, and dextramer-positive and dextramer-negative fractions. Sequencing used an Illumina NovaSeq 6000. TCR cDNA was synthesized by 5'RACE template switching, which introduced a universal primer site and unique molecular identifiers. cDNA synthesis was primed from both the TCR alpha and TCR beta constant segments. Library amplification used two PCR steps, and the second PCR step added sample barcodes and sequencing adapters. Sequencing of libraries was performed on Illumina HiSeq 2500 (2x100 bp) or NovaSeq (2x150 bp). The authors' analysis ran thus. MIGEC handled demultiplexing of reads and collapsing into UMI consensus sequences, while MiXCR performed V(D)J alignment. Using edgeR on replicate PBMC samples, clonotypes were called vaccine-responding if FDR was below 0.01 and the log2 fold change was above 5 up to day 15. Each bulk clonotype received a CD4 or CD8 identity based on whether the sequenced CD4 or CD8 repertoire contained that clonotype at higher abundance. TCRdb reprocessed the public reads (quality trimming at Q25 with fastp, clone calling with MiXCR) and kept in-frame beta chains. Merged by CDR3 protein, the rows form single entries marked with the most common genes and DNA. The V and J calls and clone size come from TCRdb's table, not from the authors' own analysis. For this sample the table gives hundreds of thousands of distinct CDR3 sequences, of which 18% were detected only once. Roughly a sixth of the sample comes from the top ten.

CDR1 and CDR2 are drawn from the germline V gene (reference sequence): LGHDT, YNNKEL. CDR3 length: 13 amino acids, cysteine to phenylalanine. The retained sequence is limited to the CDR3, 39 bases, with the frame set at the first base. V is pared back by 1 base and J by 4 bases, with 7 bases lying between the germline termini. This clonotype was seen a handful of times. Its binding antigen is unknown. No much larger clone exists at a distance of one base, and base qualities are not known. Source: PBMCs, taken before the yellow fever booster vaccination. This receptor was taken from a man younger than 35 who received the YFV17D yellow fever vaccine. The rearrangement combines TRBV3-1 with TRBJ1-1, with TRBD1 as a weak D call on 6 bases. The CDR3 amino acid sequence is: CASSQARGTEAFF. The DNA sequence is given as TGTGCCAGCAGCCAAGCCAGGGGCACTGAAGCTTTCTTT. When the CDR3 is completed using the reference TRBV3-1 and TRBJ1-1 genes on either side, the full variable domain is DTAVSQTPKYLVTQMGNDKSIKCEQNLGHDTMYWYKQDSKKFLKIMFSYNNKELIINETVPNRFSPKSPDKAHLNLHINSLELGDSAVYFCASSQARGTEAFFGQGTRLTVV.